The 25 T cell receptor beta chains listed next were all sequenced from one sample in a study of blood T cell repertoires in COVID-19. Clones were read by immunoSEQ multiplex PCR, and TCRdb kept only the in-frame ones, dropping some. The sample includes approximately 210,000 clones, approximately 77% seen only once; the top ten take 3% to 4%. Sequenced sample: peripheral blood. These receptor sequences come from a woman aged 80 or older with acute or convalescent COVID-19.

This chain connects TRBV6-5 to TRBJ2-5; TRBD2 agrees at 9 bases. The CDR3 is made up of 13 amino acids. Germline CDR1 is MNHEY and CDR2 is SVGAGI. V shed 4 bases, J shed 5 bases, and the junction held 2 bases outside the gene matches. CDR3 sequence reads: CASSSLAGETQYF. For the CDR3, the DNA is TGTGCCAGCAGTTCGCTAGCGGGGGAGACCCAGTACTTC.

The CDR3 region is CASSFGTSGGPGRQFF. The CDR3 DNA is TGTGCCAGCAGTTTCGGGACTAGCGGGGGCCCTGGCAGGCAGTTCTTC. The rearrangement uses TRBV6-5 and TRBJ2-1, with 14 bases identical to TRBD2. The CDR3 length is 16 residues. CDR1 and CDR2 (germline): MNHEY, SVGAGI. Trimming removed 4 bases from V and 12 bases from J; junction bases left unmatched: 11.

This chain connects TRBV6-5 to TRBJ1-1, with D unresolved. Looked up from germline, CDR1 is MNHEY and CDR2 is SVGAGI. CDR3 size: 14 residues. Trimming took off 6 bases at V and 5 bases at J, with 16 bases between the two ends. CDR3 in amino acids: CASSAPEVGTEAFF. The CDR3 DNA reads as TGTGCCAGCAGCGCACCTGAGGTTGGGACTGAAGCTTTCTTT.

The chain uses TRBV5-1 and TRBJ1-5, with unresolved D. V lost 0 bases and J 4 bases, leaving 11 bases between the germline ends. Germline CDR1 and CDR2: SGHRS and YFSETQ. The CDR3 extends over 15 amino acids. CDR3: CASSLASGGNQPQHF. The CDR3 DNA is TGCGCCAGCAGCTTGGCTAGTGGAGGGAATCAGCCCCAGCATTTT.

The rearrangement uses TRBV5-4 and TRBJ2-1, with D possibly TRBD2 on 5 matching bases. Per the germline V gene, CDR1 is SGHNT and CDR2 is YYREEE (reference sequence). Deletions cut 0 bases from V and 5 bases from J, with 12 bases between. This CDR3 region has 15 residues. CDR3 DNA sequence: TGTGCCAGCAGCTTGGTTCGGGAACAAGACAATGAGCAGTTCTTC. It encodes CASSLVREQDNEQFF.

Remarks on this clone: Other DNA sequences from this sample encode an identical CDR3 as well. The chain joins TRBV28 to TRBJ1-3, with D tentatively TRBD1 (6 bases). This CDR3 is 13 amino acids long. V lost 8 bases and J lost 0, with 8 bases in between. Germline V gene lookup returns CDR1 MDHEN and CDR2 SYDVKM. The CDR3 bases are TGTGCCAGCTCGGACAGCTCTGGAAACACCATATATTTT. Its protein product is CASSDSSGNTIYF. The entire variable domain, with the rest obtained from reference TRBV28 and TRBJ1-3, is as follows: DVKVTQSSRYLVKRTGEKVFLECVQDMDHENMFWYRQDPGLGLRLIYFSYDVKMKEKGDIPEGYSVSREKKERFSLILESASTNQTSMYLCASSDSSGNTIYFGEGSWLTVV.

The genes are TRBV18 and TRBJ1-3; D is possibly TRBD1 (5 bases). Trimming shortened V by 7 bases and J by 5 bases, and 12 bases separated the two germline ends. This CDR3 spans 13 amino acids. The V gene's germline CDR1 is KGHSH and CDR2 LQKENI. The CDR3 nucleotides read TGTGCCAGCTTACAGGATTTACGAAACACCATATATTTT. It encodes CASLQDLRNTIYF.

The chain is built from TRBV5-1 and TRBJ1-1; 7 bases match TRBD1. V shed 7 bases and J 0 bases; nucleotides not matched to a gene: 6. Germline V gene lookup returns CDR1 SGHRS and CDR2 YFSETQ. This CDR3 has 14 amino acids. The CDR3 protein is CASRGQRMNTEAFF. CDR3 DNA: TGCGCCAGCCGGGGACAGAGAATGAACACTGAAGCTTTCTTT.

The chain combines TRBV4-1 with TRBJ2-5, with 15 bases lining up with TRBD2. The V segment lost 6 bases and the J segment 5 bases; nucleotides outside the gene matches: 10. Germline V gene data show CDR1 as MGHRA and CDR2 as YSYEKL. This CDR3 contains 17 residues. The CDR3 loop is CASRQGLAGGVGETQYF. The CDR3 DNA sequence: TGCGCCAGCAGACAGGGACTAGCGGGGGGAGTTGGGGAGACCCAGTACTTC.

This chain links TRBV3-1 (or the pseudogene TRBV3-2) with TRBJ1-1, with D uncertain. CDR3 length: 14 residues. The V end was cut by 4 bases, the J end by 5 bases, with 14 bases between. Looked up from germline, CDR1 is LGHDT and CDR2 is YNNKEL (reference sequence). The CDR3 sequence: CASSLTTGSTEAFF. For the CDR3, the DNA is TGTGCCAGCAGCCTTACGACCGGGTCGACTGAAGCTTTCTTT.

This sequence joins TRBV6-5 and TRBJ1-1; D is uncertain. Trimming pared 2 bases from V and 7 bases from J, leaving 8 bases between. CDR1 MNHEY and CDR2 SVGAGI come from the germline V gene. There are 12 residues in the CDR3. The CDR3 DNA reads TGTGCCAGCAGTTACACCGCCGGTGAAGCTTTCTTT. Translating it yields CASSYTAGEAFF.

The rearrangement uses TRBV5-4 and TRBJ1-2, with 7 nucleotides matching TRBD1. The CDR3 length is 15 residues. CDR1 SGHNT and CDR2 YYREEE come from the germline V gene (reference sequence). With V trimmed by 3 bases and J by 6 bases, 11 bases remained unmatched. The CDR3 nucleotides are TGTGCCAGCAGCTCTCGACAGGGAAGCTTCCATGGCTACACCTTC. Protein sequence: CASSSRQGSFHGYTF.

To note about this clone: Relative to the germline gene, one junction end is altered; a read error may explain this. The V and J genes are TRBV28 and TRBJ2-3, with 9 nucleotides matching TRBD1. Germline assignment: CDR1 MDHEN and CDR2 SYDVKM. This CDR3 has 12 amino acids. CDR3 nucleotide sequence: TGTGCCAGCAGTTTGGGGACAGGGCTTCCCCATTTT. Translation: CASSLGTGLPHF.

This chain links TRBV6-1 with TRBJ2-3; TRBD1 matches at 7 bases. Per germline, CDR1 MNHNS and CDR2 SASEGT. The CDR3 runs 12 residues. V was pared by 6 bases and J by 5 bases, with 2 bases of the junction left unmatched. CDR3 nucleotides: TGTGCCAGCAGCTACAGGGGAGATACGCAGTATTTT. Its translation is CASSYRGDTQYF.

The chain uses TRBV28 and TRBJ1-1; 7 nucleotides line up with TRBD1. V was pared by 2 bases and J by 10 bases, with 4 bases of the junction left unmatched. The CDR3 totals 12 residues. CDR1 and CDR2 from the germline V gene are MDHEN and SYDVKM. In DNA, the CDR3 is TGTGCCAGCAGTTTACTGGGACAGAGAGCTTTCTTT. Its translation is CASSLLGQRAFF.

This clone was observed a few times. The V gene is TRBV11-1, the J gene TRBJ1-1; possibly TRBD1 for D (5 bases). V was trimmed by 6 bases and J by 3 bases, leaving 17 bases between them. This CDR3 comprises 15 residues. CDR1 SGHAT and CDR2 FQDESV come from the germline V gene (reference sequence). CDR3 sequence: CASSSPGGWDTEAFF. The CDR3 DNA is TGTGCCAGCAGTTCTCCCGGGGGGTGGGACACTGAAGCTTTCTTT.

The chain is built from TRBV19 and TRBJ2-1; 9 nucleotides align to TRBD2. CDR3 length equals 15 residues. The V gene end was trimmed by 1 base and the J gene end by 7 bases; junction bases not matched to a gene: 5. Germline CDR1 LNHDA, CDR2 SQIVND (reference sequence). CDR3 loop: CASSIVEAGGNEQFF. CDR3 in DNA: TGTGCCAGTAGTATAGTAGAAGCGGGGGGAAATGAGCAGTTCTTC.

The gene calls are TRBV2 and TRBJ1-6; 9 bases are a match to TRBD1. The CDR3 is 14 amino acids. J lost 7 bases, V lost 6 bases, and 4 bases had no gene match. Germline loops: CDR1 SNHLY, CDR2 FYNNEI. The CDR3 protein is CASSIGQGNSPLHF. The CDR3, as DNA: TGTGCCAGCAGCATAGGACAGGGGAATTCACCCCTCCACTTT.

The V gene is TRBV18, the J gene TRBJ1-2; 7 bases align to TRBD1. The J segment lost 8 bases and the V segment lost 0 bases, leaving 9 bases of the junction unmatched. The CDR3 runs 15 residues. CDR1 KGHSH and CDR2 LQKENI come from the germline V gene. The CDR3 DNA is TGTGCCAGCTCACCACCGACAGGGCCAGAGGGAGGCTACACCTTC. It yields the protein CASSPPTGPEGGYTF.

This chain uses TRBV24-1 with TRBJ1-1, with 10 nucleotides matching TRBD1. The CDR3 extends over 18 amino acids. The V gene's germline CDR1 is KGHDR and CDR2 SFDVKD. V gave up 3 bases and J gave up 4 bases; unmatched junction bases: 13. Written as DNA, the CDR3 is TGTGCCACCAGTGATCTGTCCGGGACAGGGGCAATCGTCACTGAAGCTTTCTTT. Translating it yields CATSDLSGTGAIVTEAFF.

The chain links TRBV28 to TRBJ1-1; perhaps TRBD1 as D (5 bases). V lost 11 bases and J 1 base, leaving 11 bases between the germline ends. The CDR3 is made up of 12 amino acids. Germline V gene sequence: CDR1 MDHEN, CDR2 SYDVKM. In nucleotides, the CDR3 is TGTGCCGTGCGGGGCCCGAACACTGAAGCTTTCTTT. It encodes CAVRGPNTEAFF. Variable domain in full (rest from reference TRBV28 and TRBJ1-1): DVKVTQSSRYLVKRTGEKVFLECVQDMDHENMFWYRQDPGLGLRLIYFSYDVKMKEKGDIPEGYSVSREKKERFSLILESASTNQTSMYLCAVRGPNTEAFFGQGTRLTVV.

The chain recombines TRBV10-3 with TRBJ2-7; 9 nucleotides match TRBD1. Germline V gene data show CDR1 as ENHRY and CDR2 as SYGVKD. J gave up 4 bases and V 10 bases, and 8 bases lay outside the gene matches. The length of the CDR3 is 13 residues. The CDR3 protein is CATWTGEAYEQYF. As DNA, the CDR3 is TGTGCCACCTGGACAGGGGAGGCGTACGAGCAGTACTTC.

The V gene is TRBV4-3, the J gene TRBJ1-1, with D hard to call. The CDR3 has 14 residues. Germline V CDR1 and CDR2: LGHNA, YSLEER. Trimming stripped 2 bases from V and 0 bases from J, with 7 bases between. CDR3 sequence (DNA): TGCGCCAGCAGCCAACTGGGCCTGAACACTGAAGCTTTCTTT. As protein: CASSQLGLNTEAFF.

This rearrangement joins TRBV7-2 to TRBJ2-7; TRBD2 might be the D (5 bases). CDR3 length: 14 amino acids. Per the germline V gene, CDR1 is SGHTA and CDR2 is FQGNSA. V gave up 1 base and J gave up 6 bases, with 13 bases separating them. The CDR3 here is CASSLVRGTLEQYF. Written as DNA, the CDR3 is TGTGCCAGCAGCTTAGTCCGGGGTACCCTCGAGCAGTACTTC.

The chain couples TRBV29-1 to TRBJ2-7, with D possibly TRBD1 on 6 matching bases. V shed 4 bases and J shed 6 bases, with 13 bases lying between them. Germline loops: CDR1 SQVTM, CDR2 ANQGSEA. The CDR3 spans 12 residues. The CDR3 sequence is CSVGHRDREQYF. CDR3 DNA sequence: TGCAGCGTTGGCCACAGGGATCGCGAGCAGTACTTC.